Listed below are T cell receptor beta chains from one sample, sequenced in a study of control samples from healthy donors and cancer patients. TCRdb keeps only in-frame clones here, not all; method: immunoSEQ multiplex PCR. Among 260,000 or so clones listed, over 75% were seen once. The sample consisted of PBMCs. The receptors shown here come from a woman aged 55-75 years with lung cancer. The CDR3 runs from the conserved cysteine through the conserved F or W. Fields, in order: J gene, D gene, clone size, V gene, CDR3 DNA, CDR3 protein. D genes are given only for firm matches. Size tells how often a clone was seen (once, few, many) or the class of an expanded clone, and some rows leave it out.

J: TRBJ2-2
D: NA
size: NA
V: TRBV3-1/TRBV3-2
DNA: TGTGCCAGCACCCCCCTCCCCGGGACACCGAACACCGGGGAGCTGTTTTTT
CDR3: CASTPLPGTPNTGELFF

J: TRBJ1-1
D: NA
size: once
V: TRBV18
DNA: TGTGCCAGCTCACGGACGTCGAACACTGAAGCTTTCTTT
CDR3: CASSRTSNTEAFF

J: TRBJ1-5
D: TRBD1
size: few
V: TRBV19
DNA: TGTGCCAGTACCCCTTGGGCAGGGGGCAGCAATCAGCCCCAGCATTTT
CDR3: CASTPWAGGSNQPQHF

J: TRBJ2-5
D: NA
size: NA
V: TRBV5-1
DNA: TGCGCCAGCAGCTTGGCCGGGTGGGGCGGGGCACAAGAGACCCAGTACTTC
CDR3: CASSLAGWGGAQETQYF

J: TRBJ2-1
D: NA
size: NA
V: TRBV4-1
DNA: TGCGCCAGCAGCCAAGGGTCCGGACCGTCAGGGGATGAGCAGTTCTTC
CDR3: CASSQGSGPSGDEQFF

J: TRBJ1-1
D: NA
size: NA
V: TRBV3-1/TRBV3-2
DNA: TGTGCCAGCAGCCAAAAGGGGCTAGGAAACACTGAAGCTTTCTTT
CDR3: CASSQKGLGNTEAFF

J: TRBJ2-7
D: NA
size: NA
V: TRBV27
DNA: TGTGCCAGCAGTTTAACCTACGTCAACGAGCAGTACTTC
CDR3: CASSLTYVNEQYF

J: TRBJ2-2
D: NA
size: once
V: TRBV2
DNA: TGTGCCAGCACCGGGGCGGGGACCGGGGAGCTGTTTTTT
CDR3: CASTGAGTGELFF

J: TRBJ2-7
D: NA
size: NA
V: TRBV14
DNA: TGTGCCAGCAGCCCGTCAAGGGGTAAGGGGCAGTACTTC
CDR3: CASSPSRGKGQYF

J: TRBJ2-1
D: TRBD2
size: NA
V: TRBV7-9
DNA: TGTGCCAGCAGCCCCCCCCTTCCTAGCGGGGTCTACAATGAGCAGTTCTTC
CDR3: CASSPPLPSGVYNEQFF

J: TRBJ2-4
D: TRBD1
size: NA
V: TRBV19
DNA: TGTGCCAGTTCGACAGGGTTGGGCATTCAGTACTTC
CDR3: CASSTGLGIQYF

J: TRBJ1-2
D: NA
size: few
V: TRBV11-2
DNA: TGTGCCAGCAGCACAACCGAGGGCACAGGGCCCTATGGCTACACCTTC
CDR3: CASSTTEGTGPYGYTF

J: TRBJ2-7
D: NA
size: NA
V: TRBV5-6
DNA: TGTGCCAGCAGCTTGGCGGATCCTACCGAGCAGTACTTC
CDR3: CASSLADPTEQYF

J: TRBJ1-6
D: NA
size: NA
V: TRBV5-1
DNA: TGCGCCAGCAGCCTAATCGCCGTCGAAAGGGATTCACCCCTCCACTTT
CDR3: CASSLIAVERDSPLHF

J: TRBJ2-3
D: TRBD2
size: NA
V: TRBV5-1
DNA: TGCGCCAGCAGCCGGACTAGCGGAGGGCCTATAGGAGATACGCAGTATTTT
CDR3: CASSRTSGGPIGDTQYF

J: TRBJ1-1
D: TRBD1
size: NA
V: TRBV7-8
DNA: TGTGCCAGCAGCTTCAGAGGGACAGAGGAAGCTTTCTTT
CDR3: CASSFRGTEEAFF

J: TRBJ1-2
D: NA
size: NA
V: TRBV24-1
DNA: TGTGCCACCAGTGACAATACACGGGTCTATGGCTACACCTTC
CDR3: CATSDNTRVYGYTF

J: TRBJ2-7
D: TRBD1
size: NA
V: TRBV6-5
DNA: TGTGCCAGCAGCAGAACAGGGGTCTCCTACGAGCAGTACTTC
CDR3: CASSRTGVSYEQYF

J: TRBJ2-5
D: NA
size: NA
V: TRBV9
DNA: TGTGCCAGCAGCGAATATGCGGGGCAGGGGGAGACCCAGTACTTC
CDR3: CASSEYAGQGETQYF

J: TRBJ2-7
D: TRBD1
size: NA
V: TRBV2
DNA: TGTGCCAGCAGTGGTACAGGGGCCTACGAGCAGTACTTC
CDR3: CASSGTGAYEQYF

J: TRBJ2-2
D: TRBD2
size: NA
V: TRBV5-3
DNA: TGTGCCAGAAGCCCCCCGGCGGGGGGGCGCACCGGGGAGCTGTTTTTT
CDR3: CARSPPAGGRTGELFF

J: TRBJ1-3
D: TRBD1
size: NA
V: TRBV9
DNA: TGTGCCAGCAGTGAAACAGGGGTTTCTGGAAACACCATATATTTT
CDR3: CASSETGVSGNTIYF

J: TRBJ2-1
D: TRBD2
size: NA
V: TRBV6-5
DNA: TGTGCCAGCAGGACGGGACTAGCGGGAGGCGATGAGCAGTTCTTC
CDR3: CASRTGLAGGDEQFF

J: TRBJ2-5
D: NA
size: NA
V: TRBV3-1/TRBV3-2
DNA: TGTGCCAGCAGCCCTCAGGCCGTCCAAGAGACCCAGTACTTC
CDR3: CASSPQAVQETQYF

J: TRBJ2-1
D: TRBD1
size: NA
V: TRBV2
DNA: TGTGCCAGCAGACTGGTACAGGGGGCTTTCAATGAGCAGTTCTTC
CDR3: CASRLVQGAFNEQFF

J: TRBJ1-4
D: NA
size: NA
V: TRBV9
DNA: TGTGCCAGCAGCGTAGGAGGGGGGATTGGCGAAAAACTGTTTTTT
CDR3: CASSVGGGIGEKLFF